The 10 T cell receptor beta chains reported below all come from one sample, sequenced in a study of immune heterogeneity within non-small cell lung tumors. Each sample used about 0.55 ug of genomic DNA from bulk tumor tissue. Surgical sampling yielded several biopsies per primary tumor (spaced far apart). The study enrolled patients with untreated, newly diagnosed non-small cell lung cancer who underwent curative surgery. Multiplex PCR employing 32 V and 13 J primers generated amplicons of the TCR beta CDR3. Each CDR3 protein gets one entry after TCRdb re-called the multiplex PCR reads with MiXCR. Among 20,000 to 25,000 distinct CDR3 sequences listed, around 28% were seen once. Sequencing was carried out using lung tumor tissue. These receptors were taken from a man aged 35 to 55 with non-small cell lung cancer.

This clonotype was counted between two and nine times. V and J are TRBV5-6 and TRBJ1-3; no definite D call. Germline CDR1 and CDR2: SGHDT and YYEEEE. V was clipped by 6 bases and J by 0 bases, with 10 bases between them. The CDR3 runs to 14 residues. DNA for the CDR3: TGTGCCAGCACCGACCGATTCTCTGGAAACACCATATATTTT. Translation gives CASTDRFSGNTIYF. The full variable domain, completed using reference TRBV5-6 and TRBJ1-3, is DAGVTQSPTHLIKTRGQQVTLRCSPKSGHDTVSWYQQALGQGPQFIFQYYEEEERQRGNFPDRFSGHQFPNYSSELNVNALLLGDSALYLCASTDRFSGNTIYFGEGSWLTVV.

DNA for the CDR3: TGTGCCAGCAGCTTTTACGGGATAGGCACAGATACGCAGTATTTT. Amino acid sequence: CASSFYGIGTDTQYF. The rearrangement joins TRBV11-3 to TRBJ2-3; possible D gene TRBD2, 5 bases. The CDR3 length is 15 residues. With 3 bases removed from V and 1 base from J, the gap between germline ends came to 11 bases. CDR1 is SGHNT and CDR2 is YENEEA in the germline V gene.

The V and J genes are TRBV7-8 and TRBJ2-3; D possibly corresponds to TRBD2 (6 bases). CDR3 size: 15 residues. V dropped 7 bases and J dropped 0 bases, with 14 bases sitting between them. Looked up from germline, CDR1 is SGHVS and CDR2 is FQNEAQ. CDR3 bases: TGTGCCAGCAACAAAGGAGGGCCAAGCACAGATACGCAGTATTTT. It yields the protein CASNKGGPSTDTQYF.

This clonotype is labeled as medium-sized. The chain links TRBV7-2 to TRBJ1-6; D call uncertain. In germline, CDR1 is SGHTA, CDR2 FQGNSA. This CDR3 spans 16 amino acids. The V gene lost 2 bases and the J gene lost 7 bases, with 15 bases spanning the gap. This CDR3 reads CASSLTAQPRNSPLHF. Here the CDR3 DNA reads TGTGCCAGCAGCTTAACCGCCCAGCCTAGAAATTCACCCCTCCACTTT.

This chain uses TRBV12-3 or TRBV12-4 with TRBJ2-2; 8 bases match TRBD1. V shed 5 bases and J 4 bases; nucleotides not matched to a gene: 3. This CDR3 has 14 residues. CDR3 sequence reads: CASSRQGSTGELFF. DNA for the CDR3: TGTGCCAGCAGTCGACAGGGGAGCACCGGGGAGCTGTTTTTT.

Turning to this clonotype: A much larger clone is a single base away; this may be a read error. The V and J genes are TRBV12-3 or TRBV12-4 and TRBJ1-6, with D possibly being TRBD1 (5 bases). The CDR3 runs 12 residues. Trimming took 3 bases from V and 12 from J, leaving 9 bases between them. In DNA form, the CDR3 reads TGTGCCAGCAGTTTTGGGGGGGAACCCCTCCACTTT. Translated, it gives CASSFGGEPLHF.

This clonotype has just one count. The rearrangement links TRBV19 to TRBJ1-4; D is uncertain. Per the germline V gene, CDR1 is LNHDA and CDR2 is SQIVND (reference sequence). Trimming pared 8 bases from V and 8 bases from J, leaving 15 bases between. The CDR3 is made up of 13 amino acids. CDR3 DNA sequence: TGTGCCAGTGGGTCGAGGGAAGGAGAAAAACTGTTTTTT. Its protein is CASGSREGEKLFF. Looking up the rest from reference TRBV19 and TRBJ1-4 gives the full variable domain: DGGITQSPKYLFRKEGQNVTLSCEQNLNHDAMYWYRQDPGQGLRLIYYSQIVNDFQKGDIAEGYSVSREKKESFPLTVTSAQKNPTAFYLCASGSREGEKLFFGSGTQLSVL.

This clonotype was seen many times. The J gene is TRBJ2-3, the V gene TRBV28; 13 nucleotides match TRBD2. Germline values: CDR1 MDHEN, CDR2 SYDVKM. The CDR3 has 15 residues. The V gene end was trimmed by 2 bases and the J gene end by 5 bases; junction bases not matched to a gene: 1. CDR3 coding DNA: TGTGCCAGCAGTTTAAGACTAGCGGGAGGAGATACGCAGTATTTT. Its translation is CASSLRLAGGDTQYF. Drawing the rest from reference TRBV28 and TRBJ2-3, the complete variable domain is DVKVTQSSRYLVKRTGEKVFLECVQDMDHENMFWYRQDPGLGLRLIYFSYDVKMKEKGDIPEGYSVSREKKERFSLILESASTNQTSMYLCASSLRLAGGDTQYFGPGTRLTVL.

Points on this clonotype: This may be a read error: a much more frequent sequence differs by one nucleotide. The chain has TRBV6-1 and TRBJ1-6, with 12 bases fitting TRBD1. The germline gives CDR1 MNHNS, CDR2 SASEGT. Unmatched junction bases numbered 13, after V lost 7 bases and J lost 9 bases. This CDR3 has 17 amino acids. CDR3 region: CASILGQGARYGSPLHF. The CDR3 nucleotides read TGTGCCAGCATCTTGGGACAGGGGGCGCGTTACGGTTCACCCCTCCACTTT.

This clonotype has only a few counts. V is TRBV19 and J is TRBJ1-1, with D unclear. The CDR3 runs to 12 residues. CDR1 and CDR2 (germline): LNHDA, SQIVND (reference sequence). Trimming stripped 5 bases from V and 4 bases from J, with 8 bases between. The CDR3 bases are TGTGCCAGTAGTGGCCAGTTCACTGAAGCTTTCTTT. It encodes CASSGQFTEAFF.